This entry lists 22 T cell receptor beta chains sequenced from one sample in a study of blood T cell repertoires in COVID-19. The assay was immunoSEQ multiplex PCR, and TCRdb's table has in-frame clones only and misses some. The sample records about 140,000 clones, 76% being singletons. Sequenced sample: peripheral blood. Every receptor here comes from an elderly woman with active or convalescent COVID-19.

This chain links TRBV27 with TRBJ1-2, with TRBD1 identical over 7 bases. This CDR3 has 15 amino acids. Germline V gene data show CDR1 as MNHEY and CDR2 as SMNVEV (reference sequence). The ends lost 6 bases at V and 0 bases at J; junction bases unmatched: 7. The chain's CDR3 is CASRSTGVANYGYTF. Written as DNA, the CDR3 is TGTGCCAGCAGAAGTACAGGGGTAGCTAACTATGGCTACACCTTC.

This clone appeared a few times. The CDR3 DNA reads as TGTGCCAGCAGTTTTGTCGGGACAGGCTCCTACAATGAGCAGTTCTTC. Its protein is CASSFVGTGSYNEQFF. The V and J genes are TRBV27 and TRBJ2-1, with 8 nucleotides matching TRBD1. The CDR3 spans 16 residues. Trimming cost V 3 bases and J 0 bases; bases outside gene matches: 4. Germline CDR1 is MNHEY and CDR2 is SMNVEV (reference sequence).

The DNA for the CDR3 is TGTGCCAGCAGCCCAGGGACAGGGGTTGACTATGGCTACACCTTC. This gives the protein CASSPGTGVDYGYTF. This rearrangement joins TRBV11-1 to TRBJ1-2, with 10 bases that match TRBD1. The CDR3 has 15 amino acids. Germline values: CDR1 SGHAT, CDR2 FQDESV (reference sequence). J lost 3 bases, V lost 5 bases, and 6 bases had no gene match.

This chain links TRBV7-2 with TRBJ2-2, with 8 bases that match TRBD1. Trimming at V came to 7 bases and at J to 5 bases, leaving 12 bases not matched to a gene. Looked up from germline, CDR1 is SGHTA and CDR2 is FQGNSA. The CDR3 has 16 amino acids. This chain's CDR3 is CASTPDRAIVTGELFF. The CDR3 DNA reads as TGTGCCAGCACCCCGGACAGGGCAATAGTGACCGGGGAGCTGTTTTTT.

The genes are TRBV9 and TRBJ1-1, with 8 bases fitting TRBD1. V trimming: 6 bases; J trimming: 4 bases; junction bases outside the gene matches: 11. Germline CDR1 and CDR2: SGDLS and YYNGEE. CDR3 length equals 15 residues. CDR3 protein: CASTRTTGGSTEAFF. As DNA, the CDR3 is TGTGCCAGCACCAGAACCACAGGGGGGAGCACTGAAGCTTTCTTT.

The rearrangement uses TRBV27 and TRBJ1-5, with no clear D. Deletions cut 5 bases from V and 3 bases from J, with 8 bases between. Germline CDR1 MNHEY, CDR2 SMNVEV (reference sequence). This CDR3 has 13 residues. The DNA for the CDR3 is TGTGCCAGCAGTCGACTGATCAATCAGCCCCAGCATTTT. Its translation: CASSRLINQPQHF.

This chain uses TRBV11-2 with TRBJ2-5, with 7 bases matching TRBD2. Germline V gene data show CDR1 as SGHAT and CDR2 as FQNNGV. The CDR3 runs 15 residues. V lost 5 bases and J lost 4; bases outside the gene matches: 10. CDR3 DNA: TGTGCCAGCAGCAGGCGGACTAGACTTCTAGAGACCCAGTACTTC. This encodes CASSRRTRLLETQYF. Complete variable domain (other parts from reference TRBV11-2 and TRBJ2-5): EAGVAQSPRYKIIEKRQSVAFWCNPISGHATLYWYQQILGQGPKLLIQFQNNGVVDDSQLPKDRFSAERLKGVDSTLKIQPAKLEDSAVYLCASSRRTRLLETQYFGPGTRLLVL.

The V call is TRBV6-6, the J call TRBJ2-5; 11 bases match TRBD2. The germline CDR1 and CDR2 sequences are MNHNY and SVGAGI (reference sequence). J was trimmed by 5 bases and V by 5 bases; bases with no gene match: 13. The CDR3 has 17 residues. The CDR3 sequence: CASSLRGSGGALETQYF. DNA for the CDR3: TGTGCCAGCAGTCTCCGGGGTAGCGGGGGGGCCCTGGAGACCCAGTACTTC.

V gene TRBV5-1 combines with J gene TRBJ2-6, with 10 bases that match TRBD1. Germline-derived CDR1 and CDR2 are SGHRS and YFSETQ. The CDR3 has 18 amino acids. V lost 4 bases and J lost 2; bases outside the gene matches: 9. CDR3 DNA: TGCGCCAGCAGCCAATCCGGGACAGGGGCGGCTGGGGCCAACGTCCTGACTTTC. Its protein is CASSQSGTGAAGANVLTF.

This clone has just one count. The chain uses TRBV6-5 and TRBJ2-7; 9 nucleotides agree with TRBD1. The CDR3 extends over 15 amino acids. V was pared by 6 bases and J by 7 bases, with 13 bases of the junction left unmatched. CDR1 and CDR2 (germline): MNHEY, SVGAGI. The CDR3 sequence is CASRRPGQGPTEQYF. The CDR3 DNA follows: TGTGCCAGCAGACGACCGGGACAGGGTCCTACTGAGCAGTACTTC.

CDR3 region: CASSPTGGGKLFF. The DNA of the CDR3 is TGTGCCAGCTCCCCCACAGGGGGCGGAAAACTGTTTTTT. The V and J genes are TRBV18 and TRBJ1-4; 9 bases line up with TRBD1. Per germline, CDR1 KGHSH and CDR2 LQKENI. V was pared by 6 bases and J by 10 bases, with 6 bases of the junction left unmatched. The CDR3 spans 13 residues.

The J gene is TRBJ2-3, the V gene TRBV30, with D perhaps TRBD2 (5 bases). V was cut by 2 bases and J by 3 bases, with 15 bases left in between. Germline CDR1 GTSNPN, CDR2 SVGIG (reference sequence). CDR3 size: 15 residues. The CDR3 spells CAWSSENRGTDTQYF. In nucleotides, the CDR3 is TGTGCCTGGAGTTCCGAGAATCGAGGGACAGATACGCAGTATTTT.

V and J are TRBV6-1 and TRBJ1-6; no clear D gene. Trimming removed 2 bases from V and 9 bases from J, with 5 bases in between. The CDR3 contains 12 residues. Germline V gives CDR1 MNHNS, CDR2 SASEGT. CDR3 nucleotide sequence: TGTGCCAGCAGTGAACGGGTTTCACCCCTCCACTTT. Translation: CASSERVSPLHF.

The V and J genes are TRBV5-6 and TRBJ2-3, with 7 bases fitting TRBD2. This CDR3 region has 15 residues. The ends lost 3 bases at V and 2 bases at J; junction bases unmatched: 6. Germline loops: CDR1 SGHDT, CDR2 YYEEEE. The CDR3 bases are TGTGCCAGCAGCTCGGTGGGGGGGAACACAGATACGCAGTATTTT. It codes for CASSSVGGNTDTQYF.

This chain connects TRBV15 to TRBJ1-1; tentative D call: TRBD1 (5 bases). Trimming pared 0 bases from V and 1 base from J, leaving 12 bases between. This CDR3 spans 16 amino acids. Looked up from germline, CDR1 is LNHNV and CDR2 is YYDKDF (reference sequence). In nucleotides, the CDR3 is TGTGCCACCAGCAGAGATTTTCGCGACAGGAACACTGAAGCTTTCTTT. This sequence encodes CATSRDFRDRNTEAFF.

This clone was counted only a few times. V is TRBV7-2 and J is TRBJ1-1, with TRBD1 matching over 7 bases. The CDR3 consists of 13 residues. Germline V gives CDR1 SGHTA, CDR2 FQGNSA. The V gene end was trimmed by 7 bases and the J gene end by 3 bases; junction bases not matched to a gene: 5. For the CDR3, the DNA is TGTGCCAGCAACCCGACAGGGTACACTGAAGCTTTCTTT. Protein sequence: CASNPTGYTEAFF. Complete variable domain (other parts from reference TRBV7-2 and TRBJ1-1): GAGVSQSPSNKVTEKGKDVELRCDPISGHTALYWYRQSLGQGLEFLIYFQGNSAPDKSGLPSDRFSAERTGGSVSTLTIQRTQQEDSAVYLCASNPTGYTEAFFGQGTRLTVV.

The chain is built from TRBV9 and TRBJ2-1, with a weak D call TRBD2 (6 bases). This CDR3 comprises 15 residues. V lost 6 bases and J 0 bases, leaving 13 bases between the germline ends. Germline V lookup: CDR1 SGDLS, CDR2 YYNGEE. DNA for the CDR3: TGTGCCAGCACAGGCGGGGTAGGCTCCTACAATGAGCAGTTCTTC. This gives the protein CASTGGVGSYNEQFF.

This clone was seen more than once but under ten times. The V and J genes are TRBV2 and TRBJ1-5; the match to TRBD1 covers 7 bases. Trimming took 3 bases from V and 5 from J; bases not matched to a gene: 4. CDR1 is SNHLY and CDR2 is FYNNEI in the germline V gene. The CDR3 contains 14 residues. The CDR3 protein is CASSETGPYQPQHF. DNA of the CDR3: TGTGCCAGCAGTGAGACAGGGCCGTATCAGCCCCAGCATTTT.

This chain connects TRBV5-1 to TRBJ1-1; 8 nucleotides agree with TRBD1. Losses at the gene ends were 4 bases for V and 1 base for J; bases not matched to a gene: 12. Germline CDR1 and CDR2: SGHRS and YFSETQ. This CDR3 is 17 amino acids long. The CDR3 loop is CASSGGMAGGSNTEAFF. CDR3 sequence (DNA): TGCGCCAGCAGCGGTGGGATGGCAGGGGGCTCGAACACTGAAGCTTTCTTT.

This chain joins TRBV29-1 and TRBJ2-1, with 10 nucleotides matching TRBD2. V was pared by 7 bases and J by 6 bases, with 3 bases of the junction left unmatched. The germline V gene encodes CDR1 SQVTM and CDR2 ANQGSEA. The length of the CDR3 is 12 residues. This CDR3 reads CSGSGGINEQFF. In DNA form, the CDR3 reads TGCAGCGGTAGCGGGGGGATCAATGAGCAGTTCTTC.

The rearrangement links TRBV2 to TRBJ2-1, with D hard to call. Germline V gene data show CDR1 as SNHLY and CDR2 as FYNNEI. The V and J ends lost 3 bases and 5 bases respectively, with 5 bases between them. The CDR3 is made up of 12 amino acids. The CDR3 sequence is CASSDLHNEQFF. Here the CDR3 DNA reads TGTGCCAGCAGTGATCTCCACAATGAGCAGTTCTTC.

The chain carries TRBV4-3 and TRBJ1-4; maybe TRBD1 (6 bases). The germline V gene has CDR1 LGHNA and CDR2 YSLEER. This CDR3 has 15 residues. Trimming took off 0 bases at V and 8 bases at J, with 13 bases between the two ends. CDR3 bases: TGCGCCAGCAGCCAAGACTGGGGGCGCACGGAAAAACTGTTTTTT. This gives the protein CASSQDWGRTEKLFF.